This T cell receptor beta chain was observed in a study of cytomegalovirus exposure and HLA in healthy donors. Study-level information: Per a later analysis, the 666 first-cohort and approximately 120 validation repertoires shared one platform.

Regarding the study as a whole: Overall, some 160 TCR beta chains were annotated as cytomegalovirus-associated. There were a few CMV-associated chains whose specificity for CMV antigens was confirmed in vitro.

Produced via immunoSEQ multiplex PCR; TCRdb's table is partial and in-frame only. The sample lists 130,000 or so clones, over 80% occurring once. Points on this clone: The antigen is not known.

Trimming stripped 6 bases from V and 1 base from J, with 6 bases between. Looked up from germline, CDR1 is SNHLY and CDR2 is FYNNEI. The CDR3 spans 13 residues. The sequencing input was PBMCs. The origin of this receptor is a woman in her 30s in good health and CMV-seropositive. The chain has TRBV2 and TRBJ2-2; unclear D gene. Written as DNA, the CDR3 is TGTGCCAGCAGCAGGCTGAACACCGGGGAGCTGTTTTTT. This sequence encodes CASSRLNTGELFF.